The source of this TCR beta chain is a study of blood T cells in healthy people across ages. This clonotype showed up just a few times. Per the germline V gene, CDR1 is SGHTA and CDR2 is FQGNSA. The CDR3 totals 17 residues. Trimming took off 4 bases at V and 0 bases at J, with 15 bases between the two ends. Together with a sample-barcoded 5' primer, a J-beta primer mix was included in a second PCR lasting about 6 to 12 cycles. Each CDR3 protein is one row after TCRdb ran MiXCR on the 5' RACE reads. The sample has fewer than 750,000 distinct CDR3 sequences, roughly 48% seen once. The source of this sequence is a man of 80 years or more in good health. The sequenced sample consisted of blood. The chain uses TRBV7-2 and TRBJ1-4, with D perhaps TRBD1 (5 bases). This CDR3 reads CASSSSPGRATNEKLFF. CDR3 coding DNA: TGTGCCAGCAGCTCAAGCCCGGGACGGGCAACTAATGAAAAACTGTTTTTT.